This T cell receptor beta chain was identified in a study of cytotoxic CD8 clonotypes in ibrutinib-treated CLL. Study-level background: Patient counts were ten to eleven relapsed/refractory, roughly 16 treatment-naive and under 18 IGHV unmutated. Partial response occurred in approximately 25 patients and complete response in 2; at median roughly 72 months, approximately 15 remained remitted and roughly twelve progressed.

Profiled with immunoSEQ multiplex PCR; TCRdb holds only in-frame clones, not every one. The sample yields about 85,000 clones, about 85% seen once. Notes on this clone: Antigen specificity is unknown.

General study results and limits: In comparison with age-matched healthy donors, baseline clonality was higher and tracked circulating CD8+ T-cell counts.

This CDR3 comprises 16 residues. Germline V lookup: CDR1 SGDLS, CDR2 YYNGEE. Germline trimming cut 2 bases from V and 4 bases from J; bases unmatched to any gene: 7. The sequence derives from a human donor with chronic lymphocytic leukemia. This sequence joins TRBV9 and TRBJ2-1; 9 bases are shared with TRBD2. This specimen was PBMCs, taken after 12 months of ibrutinib treatment. CDR3 sequence (DNA): TGTGCCAGCAGCGTGCCGGGACTAGCAGGTTACAATGAGCAGTTCTTC. Translated: CASSVPGLAGYNEQFF. The complete variable domain, with remaining parts taken from reference TRBV9 and TRBJ2-1, reads DSGVTQTPKHLITATGQRVTLRCSPRSGDLSVYWYQQSLDQGLQFLIQYYNGEERAKGNILERFSAQQFPDLHSELNLSSLELGDSALYFCASSVPGLAGYNEQFFGPGTRLTVL.